This T cell receptor beta chain was documented in a study of blood T cell repertoires in COVID-19. Study at large: The study drew acute and convalescent COVID-19 samples from the United States, Italy and Spain.

The CDR3 contains 12 residues. CDR1 and CDR2 (germline): SQVTM, ANQGSEA. V lost 6 bases, J lost 4 bases, and 10 bases lay in between. This table comes from immunoSEQ multiplex PCR, and its TCRdb copy is limited to in-frame clones, with some not included. The data show approximately 180,000 clones, with approximately 85% seen just once and about 6.3% held by the top ten. The sequence was obtained from a middle-aged man who had recovered from COVID-19. The specimen was PBMCs or T cells enriched from blood (not recorded which). The chain couples TRBV29-1 to TRBJ1-5; D gene unclear. For the CDR3, the DNA is TGCAGCGTGGGCCGGGATAATCAGCCCCAGCATTTT. Amino acid sequence: CSVGRDNQPQHF.